The following is a TCR beta chain sequence with its context. Its antigen is unknown. These data are taken from a study of siplizumab effects on memory and regulatory T cells. Study-wide background: Each responder-stimulator pair had a siplizumab 0.95 to 1 ug/mL reaction and a drug-free control. Study-wide findings and caveats: No naive or memory phenotype could be assigned to roughly 75-95% of proliferating clones.

Measured with immunoSEQ multiplex PCR; TCRdb has only the in-frame clones, and not every one. The sample records 15,000 to 20,000 clones, over 45% being singletons. This CDR3 comprises 13 residues. Trimming removed 2 bases from V and 6 bases from J, with 8 bases in between. The germline V gene has CDR1 KGHSH and CDR2 LQKENI. A 37°C coculture lasting approximately 6 days was applied to the mixed lymphocyte reaction cells. Sequenced material: CFSE-low (dividing) CD4+ T cells sorted from an allogeneic mixed lymphocyte reaction. The J gene is TRBJ1-5, the V gene TRBV18; D unclear. The clonotype comes from a human donor in good health; the cells came from an allogeneic mixed lymphocyte reaction. The CDR3 loop reads CASSPGLGQPQHF. CDR3 DNA: TGTGCCAGCTCACCAGGTTTAGGTCAGCCCCAGCATTTT.